A single TCR beta chain is shown here with its context. What it recognizes is unknown. This record belongs to a study of siplizumab effects on memory and regulatory T cells. Assay: immunoSEQ multiplex PCR; the TCRdb copy retains only in-frame clones and omits some. The sample records roughly 100,000 clones, approximately 94% being singletons. The CDR3 totals 18 residues. Unmatched junction bases numbered 8, after V lost 4 bases and J lost 4 bases. CDR1 is ENHRY and CDR2 is SYGVKD in the germline V gene. Study-level findings and limits: Proof of suppressive function in proliferating Tregs from siplizumab cultures was not established. Reactions containing siplizumab showed mappable alloreactive CD4+ clones averaging roughly 70% Treg-derived, versus 26.9% in controls. Of the alloreactive clones, only a minor fraction mapped to unstimulated subsets. Naive T cells appeared more diverse than memory cells and seemed to be major alloresponse contributors.

This TCR was sampled from a human donor in good health. This chain connects TRBV10-3 to TRBJ2-2; 14 nucleotides match TRBD2. Sequenced input: CD4+ T cells sorted from blood. The CDR3, as DNA: TGTGCCATCAGTGGGCCCGCCGGGACTAGCGGGAGCACCGGGGAGCTGTTTTTT. This codes for CAISGPAGTSGSTGELFF.